What follows are 22 T cell receptor beta chains derived from one specimen sequenced in a study of T cells in Graves' hyperthyroidism and ophthalmopathy. It was RNA transcripts that yielded the amplified TCR beta CDR3 regions. The study used the HTBI primer set for a first-round RT-PCR of the TCR CDR3. TCRdb re-called the multiplex PCR reads with MiXCR, one entry per CDR3 protein. The repertoire consists of under 400,000 distinct CDR3 sequences, with 20% to 25% occurring once and the leading ten covering 50% to 65%. The sample comprised blood. The receptor source for this set is a woman aged 50 to 60 with Graves' hyperthyroidism.

This clonotype has only a few counts. The chain combines TRBV30 with TRBJ2-7, with D maybe TRBD1 (6 bases). Germline V gene lookup returns CDR1 GTSNPN and CDR2 SVGIG (reference sequence). The CDR3 runs 16 residues. The V and J ends lost 3 bases and 4 bases respectively, with 22 bases between them. The DNA of the CDR3 is TGTGCCTGGAGCCCATCCGGGACAAGGATAAAGTACGAGCAGTACTTC. This sequence encodes CAWSPSGTRIKYEQYF.

This clonotype was seen more than once but under ten times. The gene calls are TRBV6-5 and TRBJ2-1; no clear D gene. Germline values: CDR1 MNHEY, CDR2 SVGAGI. The CDR3 totals 13 residues. V lost 0 bases to trimming and J lost 6 bases, with 6 bases between them. CDR3 sequence reads: CASSYSAGNEQFF. The CDR3, as DNA: TGTGCCAGCAGTTACTCGGCAGGCAATGAGCAGTTCTTC.

This clonotype was recorded at least ten times. The chain links TRBV5-1 to TRBJ2-4; 7 nucleotides line up with TRBD2. CDR1 is SGHRS, CDR2 YFSETQ, per germline. This CDR3 has 15 amino acids. V was pared by 0 bases and J by 5 bases, with 5 bases of the junction left unmatched. CDR3 sequence reads: CASSLGAGEQNIQYF. CDR3 coding DNA: TGCGCCAGCAGCTTGGGTGCGGGGGAACAAAACATTCAGTACTTC.

This chain links TRBV11-2 with TRBJ1-1; the D gene is possibly TRBD1 (5 bases). CDR1 SGHAT and CDR2 FQNNGV come from the germline V gene. The ends were cut back, 2 bases at V and 5 bases at J, with 9 bases in the middle. This CDR3 contains 13 residues. This CDR3 is CASSLLKGTEAFF. The CDR3 nucleotides are TGTGCCAGCAGCTTACTAAAGGGGACTGAAGCTTTCTTT.

The table lists this clonotype with many counts. The gene calls are TRBV2 and TRBJ2-5; TRBD2 matches at 9 bases. The CDR3 covers 14 residues. CDR1 SNHLY and CDR2 FYNNEI come from the germline V gene. After removal of 4 bases from V and 5 bases from J, the junction contained 5 bases not matched to a gene. The CDR3 region is CASSAGTSRETQYF. CDR3 sequence (DNA): TGTGCCAGCAGTGCGGGGACTAGCAGGGAGACCCAGTACTTC.

V and J are TRBV20-1 and TRBJ1-5; possibly TRBD1 for D (5 bases). The germline CDR1 and CDR2 sequences are DFQATT and SNEGSKA (reference sequence). The CDR3 runs 13 residues. Trimming pared 3 bases from V and 2 bases from J, leaving 8 bases between. CDR3 nucleotides: TGCAGTGCTAGGGGGGGGGGCAATCAGCCCCAGCATTTT. This codes for CSARGGGNQPQHF.

This clonotype appeared many times. The chain uses TRBV6-5 and TRBJ1-2; D remains unclear. The V end lost 0 bases, the J end lost 6 bases, and 5 bases lay between the germline ends. CDR3 length: 12 residues. Germline values: CDR1 MNHEY, CDR2 SVGAGI. Here the CDR3 reads CASSYSGHGYTF. CDR3 in DNA: TGTGCCAGCAGTTACTCAGGCCATGGCTACACCTTC.

This clonotype showed up many times. The J gene is TRBJ2-3, the V gene TRBV12-3 or TRBV12-4, with 7 bases matching TRBD2. CDR3 length: 15 amino acids. The J segment lost 2 bases and the V segment lost 0 bases, leaving 2 bases of the junction unmatched. The CDR3, as DNA: TGTGCCAGCAGTTTAGCGCTAGCGGTCACAGATACGCAGTATTTT. Translation: CASSLALAVTDTQYF.

This clonotype has a single count. The chain is built from TRBV9 and TRBJ2-7; 7 bases align to TRBD2. This CDR3 region has 13 residues. Germline CDR1 and CDR2: SGDLS and YYNGEE. With 3 bases clipped from V and 2 bases from J, the junction kept 2 bases outside the gene matches. For the CDR3, the DNA is TGTGCCAGCAGCGACGGGGGGACCTACGAGCAGTACTTC. Protein: CASSDGGTYEQYF.

This clonotype was found many times. The V gene is TRBV30, the J gene TRBJ1-2; the D is unclear. This CDR3 contains 13 residues. The V end was cut by 2 bases, the J end by 6 bases, with 13 bases between. Germline CDR1 reads GTSNPN; CDR2 reads SVGIG (reference sequence). The CDR3 sequence is CAWSYLLVDGYTF. The CDR3 bases are TGTGCCTGGAGTTATCTATTAGTGGATGGCTACACCTTC.

This clonotype was counted a few times. V and J are TRBV30 and TRBJ2-7, with D possibly being TRBD1 or TRBD2 (5 bases each). Trimming left V 3 bases short and J 6 bases short, with 15 bases between. The germline V gene encodes CDR1 GTSNPN and CDR2 SVGIG (reference sequence). This CDR3 contains 13 residues. The CDR3 is CAWSLGAIIEQYF. DNA for the CDR3: TGTGCCTGGAGCCTCGGGGCCATAATCGAGCAGTACTTC.

This clonotype has at least ten counts. V gene TRBV28 combines with J gene TRBJ2-3; the D gene could be TRBD1 or TRBD2 (5 bases each). The CDR3 sequence is 15 residues long. Germline V gene lookup returns CDR1 MDHEN and CDR2 SYDVKM. Trimming pared 3 bases from V and 0 bases from J, leaving 10 bases between. CDR3 in amino acids: CASSFGAHSTDTQYF. DNA for the CDR3: TGTGCCAGCAGTTTCGGGGCACACAGCACAGATACGCAGTATTTT.

This clonotype was seen many times. This chain joins TRBV5-1 and TRBJ2-7, with unresolved D. Trimming shortened V by 0 bases and J by 2 bases, and 6 bases separated the two germline ends. Germline V gene lookup returns CDR1 SGHRS and CDR2 YFSETQ. The CDR3 has 13 residues. The CDR3 bases are TGCGCCAGCAGCTTGGCGGCAGCCTACGAGCAGTACTTC. Translated, it gives CASSLAAAYEQYF. The full variable domain, in which reference TRBV5-1 and TRBJ2-7 provide the parts outside the CDR3, is KAGVTQTPRYLIKTRGQQVTLSCSPISGHRSVSWYQQTPGQGLQFLFEYFSETQRNKGNFPGRFSGRQFSNSRSEMNVSTLELGDSALYLCASSLAAAYEQYFGPGTRLTVT.

This clonotype was counted many times. The gene calls are TRBV18 and TRBJ2-7, with D possibly TRBD1 on 6 matching bases. The CDR3 is 13 amino acids. The V gene's germline CDR1 is KGHSH and CDR2 LQKENI. Trimming took 10 bases from V and 4 from J, leaving 17 bases between them. The DNA for the CDR3 is TGTGCCACCACATCACAGGGTTGGTACGAGCAGTACTTC. It specifies CATTSQGWYEQYF.

This clonotype was seen ten or more times. The V gene is TRBV11-3, the J gene TRBJ2-2; D is uncertain. The germline V gene has CDR1 SGHNT and CDR2 YENEEA. The CDR3 is 11 residues long. Trimming took off 5 bases at V and 7 bases at J, with 5 bases between the two ends. CDR3: CASSPSGELFF. DNA of the CDR3: TGTGCCAGCAGCCCTAGCGGGGAGCTGTTTTTT.

V is TRBV19 and J is TRBJ2-1; 7 bases fit TRBD1. Germline V gene data show CDR1 as LNHDA and CDR2 as SQIVND (reference sequence). The V gene end was trimmed by 4 bases and the J gene end by 2 bases; junction bases not matched to a gene: 8. This CDR3 contains 16 residues. The CDR3 DNA reads as TGTGCCAGTAGTAATACCCCGGGACAGACCTACAATGAGCAGTTCTTC. Protein sequence: CASSNTPGQTYNEQFF.

This clonotype appeared a few times. The chain links TRBV9 to TRBJ2-3; TRBD1 or TRBD2 may be the D gene (5 bases each). With 4 bases removed from V and 9 bases from J, the gap between germline ends came to 24 bases. This CDR3 is built from 16 residues. The germline V gene encodes CDR1 SGDLS and CDR2 YYNGEE. This chain's CDR3 is CASSPRGDRSAYTQYF. The CDR3 coding sequence is TGTGCCAGCAGCCCCCGAGGGGATAGATCGGCCTACACGCAGTATTTT.

CDR3 DNA sequence: TGTGCCAGCTCACAACTGCCGTTGAGGGGAGAGACTGAAGCTTTCTTT. It codes for CASSQLPLRGETEAFF. The rearrangement uses TRBV18 and TRBJ1-1; D is perhaps TRBD1 (5 bases). Germline CDR1 reads KGHSH; CDR2 reads LQKENI. V lost 4 bases and J 5 bases, leaving 20 bases between the germline ends. The CDR3 consists of 16 residues.

This clonotype was observed at least ten times. V is TRBV5-1 and J is TRBJ2-7, with 11 bases identical to TRBD2. The germline V gene has CDR1 SGHRS and CDR2 YFSETQ. The CDR3 length is 16 residues. V was clipped by 0 bases and J by 5 bases; unmatched bases: 7. The CDR3 sequence is CASSLAASGRRDEQYF. CDR3 DNA: TGCGCCAGCAGCTTGGCGGCTAGCGGGAGGAGGGACGAGCAGTACTTC.

Remarks on this clonotype: One base away lies a much larger clone, so this may be a sequencing read error. CDR3 DNA sequence: TGTGCCAGCAGTCAGGGAAACTCTCCCACAGATACGCAGTATTTT. It codes for CASSQGNSPTDTQYF. J is TRBJ2-3 and V is TRBV12-3 or TRBV12-4, with TRBD1 as a possible D gene (5 bases). V lost 5 bases and J 2 bases, leaving 14 bases between the germline ends. CDR3 size: 15 residues.

J is TRBJ1-1 and V is TRBV7-2; D ambiguous. CDR3 length: 13 residues. The V end lost 3 bases, the J end lost 5 bases, and 10 bases lay between the germline ends. Germline V gene data show CDR1 as SGHTA and CDR2 as FQGNSA. The CDR3 loop is CASSFSFGTEAFF. The CDR3 bases are TGTGCCAGCAGCTTTTCGTTCGGGACTGAAGCTTTCTTT.

For the CDR3, the DNA is TGTGCCAGCAGCTTAGTATCGGGAACTGAAGCTTTCTTT. Translating gives CASSLVSGTEAFF. The rearrangement uses TRBV7-2 and TRBJ1-1; unclear D gene. Germline V CDR1 and CDR2: SGHTA, FQGNSA. V lost 1 base and J 5 bases, leaving 8 bases between the germline ends. The CDR3 has 13 amino acids.